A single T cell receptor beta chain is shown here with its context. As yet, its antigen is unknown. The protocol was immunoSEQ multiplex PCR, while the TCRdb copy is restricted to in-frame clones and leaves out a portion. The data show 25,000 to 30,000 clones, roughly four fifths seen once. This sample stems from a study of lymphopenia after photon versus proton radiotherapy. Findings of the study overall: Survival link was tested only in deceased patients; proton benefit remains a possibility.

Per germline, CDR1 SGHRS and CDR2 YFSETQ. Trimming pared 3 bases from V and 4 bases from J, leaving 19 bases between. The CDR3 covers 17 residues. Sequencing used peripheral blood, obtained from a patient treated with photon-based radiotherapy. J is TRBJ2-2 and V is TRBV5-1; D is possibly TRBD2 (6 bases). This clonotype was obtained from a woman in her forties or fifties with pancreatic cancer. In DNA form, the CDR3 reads TGCGCCAGCAGCTCTAGCGTGGTATTTGGGAGCACCGGGGAGCTGTTTTTT. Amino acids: CASSSSVVFGSTGELFF.